These 27 T cell receptor beta chains came from one sample sequenced in a study of cytomegalovirus exposure and HLA in healthy donors. Researchers ran the PCR with 60 Vbeta and 13 Jbeta primers. This table comes from immunoSEQ multiplex PCR, and its TCRdb copy is limited to in-frame clones, with some not included. The sample has some 130,000 clones, roughly 74% seen once. The sample taken for sequencing was PBMCs. Source of these receptors: a woman in her forties or fifties in good health and CMV-seropositive.

This clone has only one observation. The rearrangement joins TRBV4-1 to TRBJ2-2, with TRBD2 matching 9 bases. CDR1 and CDR2 from the germline V gene are MGHRA and YSYEKL. This CDR3 has 15 amino acids. V was pared by 5 bases and J by 4 bases, with 5 bases of the junction left unmatched. In nucleotides, the CDR3 is TGCGCCAGCAGCTGGAGCGGGGGGTTCACCGGGGAGCTGTTTTTT. This codes for CASSWSGGFTGELFF.

The chain's CDR3 is CASSLDWASYEQYF. In nucleotides, the CDR3 is TGTGCCAGCAGCTTAGACTGGGCTTCCTACGAGCAGTACTTC. The chain carries TRBV7-2 and TRBJ2-7; D is ambiguous. The CDR3 length is 14 residues. From germline, CDR1 is SGHTA and CDR2 FQGNSA. Trimming pared 1 base from V and 1 base from J, leaving 8 bases between.

The gene calls are TRBV5-4 and TRBJ2-5; 9 bases map to TRBD2. Germline V lookup: CDR1 SGHNT, CDR2 YYREEE (reference sequence). There are 18 residues in the CDR3. J lost 3 bases, V lost 4 bases, and 16 bases had no gene match. CDR3 in DNA: TGTGCCAGCAGCCCATGGGGTAGGCTAGCGGGAAACGAAGAGACCCAGTACTTC. It codes for CASSPWGRLAGNEETQYF.

Written as DNA, the CDR3 is TGCGCCAGCAGCTTGGACTTGCGTGCACAAGAGACCCAGTACTTC. Translating gives CASSLDLRAQETQYF. This rearrangement joins TRBV5-1 to TRBJ2-5; D is uncertain. V lost 0 bases and J lost 2, with 11 bases in between. Looked up from germline, CDR1 is SGHRS and CDR2 is YFSETQ. The CDR3 is 15 residues long.

The rearrangement joins TRBV11-3 to TRBJ1-1, with 9 nucleotides matching TRBD1. Germline trimming cut 5 bases from V and 7 bases from J; bases unmatched to any gene: 8. Germline V lookup: CDR1 SGHNT, CDR2 YENEEA. This CDR3 contains 14 residues. DNA of the CDR3: TGTGCCAGCAGCCACGGGACAGGGTGGTTTGAAGCTTTCTTT. It codes for CASSHGTGWFEAFF.

The chain uses TRBV18 and TRBJ1-2; D is ambiguous. The germline gives CDR1 KGHSH, CDR2 LQKENI. Trimming pared 6 bases from V and 5 bases from J, leaving 13 bases between. The CDR3 spans 13 residues. This chain's CDR3 is CASSDRGSYGYTF. The DNA of the CDR3 is TGTGCCAGCTCCGATCGGGGTTCTTATGGCTACACCTTC.

The rearrangement joins TRBV11-1 to TRBJ2-5, with 8 positions matching TRBD2. The germline gives CDR1 SGHAT, CDR2 FQDESV (reference sequence). This CDR3 region has 14 residues. V dropped 5 bases and J dropped 5; count of bases not matched to a gene: 7. The CDR3 protein is CASSPGTRKETQYF. CDR3 nucleotide sequence: TGTGCCAGCAGCCCCGGGACTAGGAAGGAGACCCAGTACTTC.

This chain joins TRBV18 and TRBJ2-5; TRBD1 is a possible D gene (6 bases). This CDR3 spans 16 amino acids. Deletions cut 2 bases from V and 2 bases from J, with 15 bases between. Germline loops: CDR1 KGHSH, CDR2 LQKENI. The CDR3 bases are TGTGCCAGCTCACCATCCGGGTCGACAGGACAAGAGACCCAGTACTTC. As protein: CASSPSGSTGQETQYF.

This clone appeared a few times. The V call is TRBV6-1, the J call TRBJ2-1; 7 nucleotides match TRBD2. CDR3 size: 15 residues. V gave up 3 bases and J gave up 4 bases; unmatched junction bases: 6. Germline V gene lookup returns CDR1 MNHNS and CDR2 SASEGT. CDR3 bases: TGTGCCAGCAGTGACTCGGGAGGCGCATACAATGAGCAGTTCTTC. Protein: CASSDSGGAYNEQFF.

The rearrangement joins TRBV2 to TRBJ1-1; D might be TRBD1 (5 bases). Trimming removed 3 bases from V and 4 bases from J, with 15 bases in between. Germline assignment: CDR1 SNHLY and CDR2 FYNNEI. The CDR3 runs to 15 residues. In DNA form, the CDR3 reads TGTGCCAGCAGTGACCGGGCGGGGGGAGGCACTGAAGCTTTCTTT. Its protein product is CASSDRAGGGTEAFF.

This chain uses TRBV25-1 with TRBJ2-7, with 10 positions matching TRBD1. The germline CDR1 and CDR2 sequences are MGHDK and SYGVNS. With V trimmed by 6 bases and J by 3 bases, 2 bases remained unmatched. The CDR3 extends over 13 amino acids. DNA for the CDR3: TGTGCCAGCAGGGGACAGGGGAACTACGAGCAGTACTTC. Its translation: CASRGQGNYEQYF.

The V and J genes are TRBV11-2 and TRBJ2-2; D perhaps matches TRBD2 (6 bases). Germline CDR1 SGHAT, CDR2 FQNNGV. This CDR3 is 15 amino acids long. Trimming took off 11 bases at V and 3 bases at J, with 19 bases between the two ends. This chain's CDR3 is CAVKYGGKYTGELFF. CDR3 nucleotides: TGTGCCGTAAAGTACGGGGGAAAGTACACCGGGGAGCTGTTTTTT.

The rearrangement uses TRBV5-6 and TRBJ1-3; TRBD1 agrees at 7 bases. Germline values: CDR1 SGHDT, CDR2 YYEEEE. This CDR3 is built from 15 residues. V trimming: 5 bases; J trimming: 0 bases; junction bases outside the gene matches: 5. In DNA, the CDR3 is TGTGCCAGCAGTTGGGACAGTCACTCTGGAAACACCATATATTTT. Protein: CASSWDSHSGNTIYF.

With respect to this clone: A read error may explain this, as a much larger clone is one base away. The V gene is TRBV7-6, the J gene TRBJ2-5, with D unclear. With 5 bases removed from V and 2 bases from J, the gap between germline ends came to 3 bases. Germline CDR1 reads SGHVS; CDR2 reads FNYEAQ. This CDR3 contains 11 residues. The CDR3 nucleotides are TGTGCCAGCAGCCCACAAGAGACCCAGTACTTC. The encoded protein is CASSPQETQYF.

Remarks on this clone: Other DNA sequences in the sample encode the same CDR3. The chain couples TRBV5-1 to TRBJ1-5; no clear D gene. The CDR3 contains 15 residues. V lost 0 bases to trimming and J lost 0 bases, with 7 bases between them. Germline V lookup: CDR1 SGHRS, CDR2 YFSETQ. CDR3 DNA: TGCGCCAGCAGCTTGGCCGGTGATAGCAATCAGCCCCAGCATTTT. Encoded protein: CASSLAGDSNQPQHF.

J is TRBJ2-1 and V is TRBV19; 9 bases map to TRBD2. With V trimmed by 10 bases and J by 4 bases, 8 bases remained unmatched. The CDR3 runs to 14 residues. CDR1 and CDR2 from the germline V gene are LNHDA and SQIVND (reference sequence). The CDR3, as DNA: TGTGCCACCCAGGTAGCGGGGGTTTACAATGAGCAGTTCTTC. Amino acid sequence: CATQVAGVYNEQFF. The whole variable domain, remainder taken from reference TRBV19 and TRBJ2-1, is DGGITQSPKYLFRKEGQNVTLSCEQNLNHDAMYWYRQDPGQGLRLIYYSQIVNDFQKGDIAEGYSVSREKKESFPLTVTSAQKNPTAFYLCATQVAGVYNEQFFGPGTRLTVL.

This clone was observed a handful of times. V usage is TRBV19 and J usage is TRBJ2-1; D uncertain. The CDR3 spans 11 residues. Germline-derived CDR1 and CDR2 are LNHDA and SQIVND (reference sequence). V was clipped by 6 bases and J by 10 bases, with 10 bases between them. CDR3 protein: CASSVLEEQFF. In DNA form, the CDR3 reads TGTGCCAGTAGCGTTTTAGAGGAGCAGTTCTTC.

The chain joins TRBV5-1 to TRBJ2-4; 7 bases agree with TRBD2. The CDR3 length is 15 residues. V dropped 4 bases and J dropped 6; count of bases not matched to a gene: 10. Germline CDR1 SGHRS, CDR2 YFSETQ. The CDR3: CASSPGGGRTNIQYF. The DNA of the CDR3 is TGCGCCAGCAGCCCGGGGGGAGGGAGGACAAACATTCAGTACTTC.

This clone has just a few counts. V is TRBV5-1 and J is TRBJ2-1, with D perhaps TRBD2 (5 bases). V was pared by 4 bases and J by 7 bases, with 15 bases between. Germline CDR1 SGHRS, CDR2 YFSETQ. The CDR3 extends over 14 amino acids. The CDR3 DNA reads as TGCGCCAGCAGCCCCCAGGCTAGCCGAAATGAGCAGTTCTTC. It encodes CASSPQASRNEQFF.

This chain links TRBV2 with TRBJ2-4, with 10 positions matching TRBD1. CDR3 length: 13 residues. The junction had 4 bases not matched to a gene; V was cut back by 6 bases and J by 8 bases. The V gene's germline CDR1 is SNHLY and CDR2 FYNNEI. The CDR3 sequence is CASRGTGEDIQYF. CDR3 nucleotides: TGTGCCAGCAGGGGGACAGGGGAGGACATTCAGTACTTC.

V is TRBV4-2 and J is TRBJ2-5; 7 nucleotides agree with TRBD1. Germline V gene lookup returns CDR1 LGHNA and CDR2 YNFKEQ. This CDR3 region has 15 residues. V lost 2 bases to trimming and J lost 1 base; unmatched junction nucleotides: 4. CDR3 loop: CASSQKQGTQETQYF. In nucleotides, the CDR3 is TGTGCCAGCAGCCAAAAACAGGGGACCCAAGAGACCCAGTACTTC.

The V gene is TRBV6-5, the J gene TRBJ2-7; possible D gene TRBD1, 6 bases. V was cut by 3 bases and J by 2 bases, with 11 bases left in between. The germline V gene encodes CDR1 MNHEY and CDR2 SVGAGI. The CDR3 spans 14 residues. The DNA for the CDR3 is TGTGCCAGCAGTTATGGCAGGGGTGCCTACGAGCAGTACTTC. This sequence encodes CASSYGRGAYEQYF.

V usage is TRBV14 and J usage is TRBJ1-1; perhaps TRBD1 as D (6 bases). Germline CDR1 is SGHDN and CDR2 is FVKESK. This CDR3 is 13 amino acids long. The germline V and J ends were trimmed by 5 bases and 1 base, with 8 bases remaining between them. CDR3 DNA sequence: TGTGCCAGCAGCGTACAGGGGAACACTGAAGCTTTCTTT. Protein: CASSVQGNTEAFF.

This rearrangement joins TRBV13 to TRBJ1-6; 9 positions match TRBD1. V lost 1 base to trimming and J lost 11 bases; unmatched junction nucleotides: 9. From germline, CDR1 is PRHDT and CDR2 FYEKMQ (reference sequence). CDR3 length equals 16 residues. The CDR3 sequence: CASSLVRGQGLAPLHF. CDR3 coding DNA: TGTGCCAGCAGCTTAGTCAGGGGACAGGGTCTAGCACCCCTCCACTTT. Using reference TRBV13 and TRBJ1-6 for the parts outside the CDR3, the full variable domain is AAGVIQSPRHLIKEKRETATLKCYPIPRHDTVYWYQQGPGQDPQFLISFYEKMQSDKGSIPDRFSAQQFSDYHSELNMSSLELGDSALYFCASSLVRGQGLAPLHFGNGTRLTVT.

This chain connects TRBV11-3 to TRBJ1-6; D remains unclear. Germline V gives CDR1 SGHNT, CDR2 YENEEA. The CDR3 is 16 residues long. Trimming removed 1 base at V and 7 bases at J, with 14 bases between. The CDR3 sequence is CASSLVAGPVNSPLHF. In DNA, the CDR3 is TGTGCCAGCAGCTTAGTGGCAGGCCCTGTAAATTCACCCCTCCACTTT.

This clone is a singleton in its sample. This rearrangement joins TRBV5-1 to TRBJ2-7, with 10 bases fitting TRBD1. The length of the CDR3 is 14 residues. Germline CDR1 and CDR2: SGHRS and YFSETQ. J lost 6 bases, V lost 2 bases, and 5 bases had no gene match. The CDR3 here is CASSFDGQGGEQYF. The DNA of the CDR3 is TGCGCCAGCAGCTTCGACGGACAGGGGGGCGAGCAGTACTTC.

This rearrangement joins TRBV6-1 to TRBJ1-6; TRBD1 agrees at 7 bases. The CDR3 has 14 residues. Germline CDR1 is MNHNS and CDR2 is SASEGT. Trimming took 8 bases from V and 8 from J; bases not matched to a gene: 9. CDR3 nucleotide sequence: TGTGCCAGCGGATCGACAGGGACTGATTCACCCCTCCACTTT. This codes for CASGSTGTDSPLHF.